A few counts support the clone carrying this T cell receptor (beta chain). V was shortened by 10 bases and J by 2 bases, with 21 bases between the two germline ends. The CDR3 has 15 amino acids. This sample is part of a study of T cells after yellow fever vaccination. Template switching by 5'RACE produced TCR cDNA, adding a universal primer site and UMIs. Using its own MiXCR run on the 5' RACE reads, TCRdb lists one record per CDR3 protein. The sample contains tens of thousands of distinct CDR3 sequences, 7.1% of which appear only once. The chain has TRBV12-3 or TRBV12-4 and TRBJ2-7; D may be TRBD1 or TRBD2 (6 bases each). This clonotype was obtained from a man between 18 and 29 years old who received the YFV17D yellow fever vaccine. The input for sequencing was CD8+ T cells sorted from PBMCs, taken 5 to 6 days after the first yellow fever vaccination. This chain's CDR3 is CATSPGAPSTYEQYV. As DNA, the CDR3 is TGTGCCACCTCCCCGGGGGCGCCGAGTACCTACGAGCAGTACGTC.